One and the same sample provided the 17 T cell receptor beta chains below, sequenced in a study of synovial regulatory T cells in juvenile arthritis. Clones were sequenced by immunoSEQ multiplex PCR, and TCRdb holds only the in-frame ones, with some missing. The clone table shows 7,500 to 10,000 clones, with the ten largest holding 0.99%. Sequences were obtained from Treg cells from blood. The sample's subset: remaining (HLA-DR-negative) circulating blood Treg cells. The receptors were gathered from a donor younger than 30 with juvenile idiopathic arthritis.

The CDR3 loop is CAIKKGGSTDTQYF. V is TRBV10-3 and J is TRBJ2-3; the TRBD2 assignment by TCRdb is unverifiable without DNA. This CDR3 is built from 14 residues. The protein alone is recorded here. Germline-derived CDR1 and CDR2 are ENHRY and SYGVKD.

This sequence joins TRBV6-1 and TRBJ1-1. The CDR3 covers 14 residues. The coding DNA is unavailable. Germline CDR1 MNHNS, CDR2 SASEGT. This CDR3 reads CASSRPVLRTEAFF.

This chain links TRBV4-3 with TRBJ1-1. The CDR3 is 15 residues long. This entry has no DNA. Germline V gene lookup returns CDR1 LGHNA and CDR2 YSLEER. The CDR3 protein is CASSQGAVPNTEAFF.

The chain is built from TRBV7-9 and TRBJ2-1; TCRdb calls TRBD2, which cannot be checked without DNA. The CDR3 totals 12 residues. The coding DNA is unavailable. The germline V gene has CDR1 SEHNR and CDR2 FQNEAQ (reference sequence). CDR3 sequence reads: CASSPPGYEQFF.

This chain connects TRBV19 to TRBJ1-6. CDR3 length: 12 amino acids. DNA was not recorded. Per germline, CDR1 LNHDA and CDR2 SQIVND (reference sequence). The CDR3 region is CASTVGGSPLHF.

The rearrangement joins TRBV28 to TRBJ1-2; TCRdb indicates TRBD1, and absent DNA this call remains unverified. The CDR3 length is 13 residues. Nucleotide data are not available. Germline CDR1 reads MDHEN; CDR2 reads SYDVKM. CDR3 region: CASSGPGGYGYTF.

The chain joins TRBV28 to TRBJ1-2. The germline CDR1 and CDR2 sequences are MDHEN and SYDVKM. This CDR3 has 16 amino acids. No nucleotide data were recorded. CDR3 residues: CASSFGVKGGNYGYTF.

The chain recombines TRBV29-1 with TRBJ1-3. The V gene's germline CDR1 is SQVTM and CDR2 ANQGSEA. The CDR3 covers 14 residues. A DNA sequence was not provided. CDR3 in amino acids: CSVDHGTEGNTIYF.

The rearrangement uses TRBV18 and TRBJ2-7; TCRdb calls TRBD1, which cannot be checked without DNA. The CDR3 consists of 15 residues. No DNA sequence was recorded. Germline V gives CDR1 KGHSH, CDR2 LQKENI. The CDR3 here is CASSPPGQGHYEQYF.

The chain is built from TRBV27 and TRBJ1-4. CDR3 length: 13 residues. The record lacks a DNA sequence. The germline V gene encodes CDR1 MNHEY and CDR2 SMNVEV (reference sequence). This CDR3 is CASKGLGWEKLFF. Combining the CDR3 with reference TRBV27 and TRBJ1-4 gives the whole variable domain EAQVTQNPRYLITVTGKKLTVTCSQNMNHEYMSWYRQDPGLGLRQIYYSMNVEVTDKGDVPEGYKVSRKEKRNFPLILESPSPNQTSLYFCASKGLGWEKLFFGSGTQLSVL.

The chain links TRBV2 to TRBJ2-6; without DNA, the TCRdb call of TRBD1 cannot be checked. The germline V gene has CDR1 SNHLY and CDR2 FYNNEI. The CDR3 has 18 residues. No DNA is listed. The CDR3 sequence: CASRGAVRSGTGANVLTF.

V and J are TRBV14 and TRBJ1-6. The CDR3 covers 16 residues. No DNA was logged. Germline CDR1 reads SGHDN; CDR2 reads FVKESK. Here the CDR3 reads CASSQVASSYNSPLHF.

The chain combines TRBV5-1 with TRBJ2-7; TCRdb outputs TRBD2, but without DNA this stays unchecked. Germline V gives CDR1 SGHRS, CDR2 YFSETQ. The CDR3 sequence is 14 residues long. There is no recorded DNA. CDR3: CASSLVSADYEQYF.

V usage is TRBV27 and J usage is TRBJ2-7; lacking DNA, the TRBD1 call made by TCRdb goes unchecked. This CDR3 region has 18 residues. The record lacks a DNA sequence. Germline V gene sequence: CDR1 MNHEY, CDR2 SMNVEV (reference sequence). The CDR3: CASKSLYRGSGVRNEQYF.

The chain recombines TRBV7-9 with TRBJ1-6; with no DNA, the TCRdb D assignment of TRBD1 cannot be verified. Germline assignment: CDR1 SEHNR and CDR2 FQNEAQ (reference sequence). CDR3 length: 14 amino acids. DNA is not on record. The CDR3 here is CASSPGQGDSPLHF. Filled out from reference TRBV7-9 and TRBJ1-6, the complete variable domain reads DTGVSQNPRHKITKRGQNVTFRCDPISEHNRLYWYRQTLGQGPEFLTYFQNEAQLEKSRLLSDRFSAERPKGSFSTLEIQRTEQGDSAMYLCASSPGQGDSPLHFGNGTRLTVT.

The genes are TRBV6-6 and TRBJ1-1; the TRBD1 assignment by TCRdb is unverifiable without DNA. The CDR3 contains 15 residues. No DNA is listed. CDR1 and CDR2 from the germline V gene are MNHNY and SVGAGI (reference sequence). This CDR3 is CASRLTTGRSTEAFF.

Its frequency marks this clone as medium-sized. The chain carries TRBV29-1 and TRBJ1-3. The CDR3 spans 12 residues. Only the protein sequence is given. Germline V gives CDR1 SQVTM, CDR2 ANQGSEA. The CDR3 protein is CSVGTEGNTIYF.